This T cell receptor beta chain was sequenced for a study of shared clonotypes between healthy human individuals. Findings of the study overall: Roughly 5% of naive CD4 clonotypes were common to a few donors.

Here immunoSEQ multiplex PCR was the method, and the copy in TCRdb shows in-frame clones only, minus some. The repertoire has under 1,900,000 clones, just under 99% of them found once; the top ten carry around 0.38%. The V end lost 4 bases, the J end lost 6 bases, and 16 bases lay between the germline ends. Germline V gene sequence: CDR1 KGHSH, CDR2 LQKENI. This CDR3 spans 14 amino acids. This clone was found once. Its antigen is not identified. Donors were healthy HIV-negative adults without recent acute infections or vaccinations. From CD4+ cells came CD45RA+ naive and CD45RA-negative memory subsets.

The TCR comes from a man between 25 and 39 years old in good health. The chain links TRBV18 to TRBJ2-7, with D tentatively TRBD1 (6 bases). Sample: naive CD4+ T cells sorted from blood. As for subset: CD45RA+ positively selected. CDR3 region: CASSLTGQGFEQYF. The CDR3 bases are TGTGCCAGCTCACTAACCGGGCAGGGGTTCGAGCAGTACTTC.